Here is one T cell receptor beta chain with its context. The record originates from a study of blood T cell repertoires in COVID-19. Study overall: The United States, Italy and Spain were the sources of the acute and convalescent COVID-19 samples. Sample material is recorded as cDNA or gDNA derived from T cells, B-cell-depleted T cells, or PBMCs.

Per the original data handling: By means of reference gene primer amplification, nucleated cell counts were estimated. Here immunoSEQ multiplex PCR was the method, and the copy in TCRdb shows in-frame clones only, minus some. From that table come the V and J calls and clone size; the DNA was used to work out D and trimming. The table lists some 26,000 clones, about 83% of them singletons. This CDR3 spans 16 amino acids. Trimming took 3 bases from V and 1 from J, leaving 13 bases between them. Germline V lookup: CDR1 LGHDT, CDR2 YNNKEL (reference sequence). Sequencing was performed on peripheral blood. The source of this sequence is a man aged 65 to 79 with acute or convalescent COVID-19. V gene TRBV3-1 (or the pseudogene TRBV3-2) combines with J gene TRBJ1-5; D gene unclear. The CDR3 nucleotides are TGTGCCAGCAGCCAGCGCGGGAGGGAGAGCAATCAGCCCCAGCATTTT. Translated: CASSQRGRESNQPQHF.